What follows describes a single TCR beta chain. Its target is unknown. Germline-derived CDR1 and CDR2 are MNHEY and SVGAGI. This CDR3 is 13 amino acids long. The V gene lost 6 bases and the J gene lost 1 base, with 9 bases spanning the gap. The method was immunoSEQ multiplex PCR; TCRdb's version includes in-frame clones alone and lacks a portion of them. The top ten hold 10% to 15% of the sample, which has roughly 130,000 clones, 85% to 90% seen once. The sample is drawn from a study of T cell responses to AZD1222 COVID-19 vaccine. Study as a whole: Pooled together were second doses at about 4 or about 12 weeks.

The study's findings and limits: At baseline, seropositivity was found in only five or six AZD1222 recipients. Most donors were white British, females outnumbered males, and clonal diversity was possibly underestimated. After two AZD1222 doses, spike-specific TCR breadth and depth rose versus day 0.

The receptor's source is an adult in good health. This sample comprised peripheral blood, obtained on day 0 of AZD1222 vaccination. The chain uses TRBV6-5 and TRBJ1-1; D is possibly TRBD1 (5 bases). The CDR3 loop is CASRLTENTEAFF. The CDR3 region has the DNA TGTGCCAGCAGGTTGACAGAGAACACTGAAGCTTTCTTT.